Presented here are 20 T cell receptor beta chains from one specimen sequenced in a study of identifying expanded T cells in peripheral blood. Assay used: immunoSEQ multiplex PCR; TCRdb lists only in-frame clones, some missing. Of about 78,000 clones in the sample, 70% to 90% are singletons; the top ten hold around a fifth. Sequencing used blood. These receptors all stem from a person aged 18 to 70 in good health.

V usage is TRBV28 and J usage is TRBJ1-3; D perhaps matches TRBD1 (5 bases). The CDR3 runs to 16 residues. Germline values: CDR1 MDHEN, CDR2 SYDVKM. V was shortened by 3 bases and J by 0 bases, with 12 bases between the two germline ends. The CDR3, as DNA: TGTGCCAGCAGTTTGCGGGGACTCGACTCTGGAAACACCATATATTTT. Encoded protein: CASSLRGLDSGNTIYF.

The rearrangement uses TRBV27 and TRBJ2-7, with 10 positions matching TRBD2. Losses at the gene ends were 6 bases for V and 9 bases for J; bases not matched to a gene: 20. This CDR3 is 17 amino acids long. Germline-derived CDR1 and CDR2 are MNHEY and SMNVEV (reference sequence). CDR3 region: CASSPTLAGDTKGVQYF. In DNA, the CDR3 is TGTGCCAGCAGCCCGACGCTAGCGGGAGACACCAAAGGCGTGCAGTACTTC.

This clone was observed a handful of times. This chain links TRBV18 with TRBJ1-5, with D unresolved. The length of the CDR3 is 14 residues. Per germline, CDR1 KGHSH and CDR2 LQKENI. Trimming removed 0 bases at V and 0 bases at J, with 3 bases between. In nucleotides, the CDR3 is TGTGCCAGCTCACCACCGTATAGCAATCAGCCCCAGCATTTT. It translates to CASSPPYSNQPQHF. The full variable domain, rest sourced from reference TRBV18 and TRBJ1-5, is NAGVMQNPRHLVRRRGQEARLRCSPMKGHSHVYWYRQLPEEGLKFMVYLQKENIIDESGMPKERFSAEFPKEGPSILRIQQVVRGDSAAYFCASSPPYSNQPQHFGDGTRLSIL.

The chain couples TRBV21-1 to TRBJ2-2; the table's D call, TRBD1, was not checked against the DNA. TRBV21-1 represents a pseudogene. The CDR3 spans 19 residues. This CDR3 is CASSGLGQQNPANTGELFF. The CDR3 DNA reads TGTGCCAGCTCCGGGTTGGGGCAACAAAACCCCGCGAACACCGGGGAGCTGTTTTTT.

This clone was found once. Other DNA sequences in this sample translate to the same CDR3. The chain links TRBV6-4 to TRBJ2-3; weak D call: TRBD2 (6 bases). Germline assignment: CDR1 MRHNA and CDR2 SNTAGT. This CDR3 comprises 14 residues. With 4 bases removed from V and 1 base from J, the gap between germline ends came to 9 bases. In DNA, the CDR3 is TGTGCCAGCAGTGTGGGGGGAGGCACAGATACGCAGTATTTT. As protein: CASSVGGGTDTQYF.

The V and J genes are TRBV27 and TRBJ1-5, with unresolved D. V was cut by 5 bases and J by 11 bases, with 19 bases left in between. Germline assignment: CDR1 MNHEY and CDR2 SMNVEV (reference sequence). CDR3 length: 14 amino acids. The CDR3 is CASSTKRDLLSQHF. The DNA for the CDR3 is TGTGCCAGCAGTACCAAAAGGGATCTACTATCCCAGCATTTT.

This clone has a count of ten or more. The V call is TRBV4-2, the J call TRBJ2-3; 11 nucleotides agree with TRBD2. Unmatched junction bases numbered 0, after V lost 0 bases and J lost 4 bases. Germline CDR1 reads LGHNA; CDR2 reads YNFKEQ. This CDR3 spans 15 amino acids. The CDR3 protein is CASSQDSGGADTQYF. CDR3 bases: TGTGCCAGCAGCCAAGATAGCGGGGGGGCAGATACGCAGTATTTT.

The V gene is TRBV7-2, the J gene TRBJ2-1; D may be TRBD2 (6 bases). CDR3 length: 16 residues. V dropped 8 bases and J dropped 4 bases, with 21 bases sitting between them. The germline V gene encodes CDR1 SGHTA and CDR2 FQGNSA. CDR3: CASCLSPPGGYNEQFF. CDR3 DNA: TGTGCCAGCTGTCTATCCCCACCCGGGGGATACAATGAGCAGTTCTTC.

V is TRBV18 and J is TRBJ2-1; D perhaps matches TRBD2 (6 bases). Per germline, CDR1 KGHSH and CDR2 LQKENI. The CDR3 has 16 residues. V gave up 3 bases and J gave up 2 bases, with 14 bases separating them. CDR3: CASSPDGTQAYNEQFF. In nucleotides, the CDR3 is TGTGCCAGCTCACCGGACGGGACTCAAGCCTACAATGAGCAGTTCTTC. The whole variable domain, remainder taken from reference TRBV18 and TRBJ2-1, is NAGVMQNPRHLVRRRGQEARLRCSPMKGHSHVYWYRQLPEEGLKFMVYLQKENIIDESGMPKERFSAEFPKEGPSILRIQQVVRGDSAAYFCASSPDGTQAYNEQFFGPGTRLTVL.

This clone appeared a few times. The V and J genes are TRBV5-6 and TRBJ2-2; D is unclear. CDR1 and CDR2 (germline): SGHDT, YYEEEE. This CDR3 is built from 14 residues. With 0 bases removed from V and 1 base from J, the gap between germline ends came to 4 bases. The CDR3 here is CASSLGLNTGELFF. CDR3 in DNA: TGTGCCAGCAGCTTGGGTCTGAACACCGGGGAGCTGTTTTTT.

The chain links TRBV6-1 to TRBJ2-3, with TRBD2 matching over 7 bases. This CDR3 has 15 amino acids. The J segment lost 2 bases and the V segment lost 0 bases, leaving 2 bases of the junction unmatched. In germline, CDR1 is MNHNS, CDR2 SASEGT. CDR3 amino acids: CASSEAGDYTDTQYF. The CDR3 DNA reads TGTGCCAGCAGTGAAGCAGGGGACTACACAGATACGCAGTATTTT.

This CDR3 reads CASSEGETQYF. In DNA, the CDR3 is TGTGCCAGCAGCGAGGGAGAGACCCAGTACTTC. The rearrangement uses TRBV9 and TRBJ2-5, with unresolved D. Per germline, CDR1 SGDLS and CDR2 YYNGEE. The CDR3 runs 11 residues. V was shortened by 3 bases and J by 4 bases, with 4 bases between the two germline ends. The full variable domain, completed using reference TRBV9 and TRBJ2-5, is DSGVTQTPKHLITATGQRVTLRCSPRSGDLSVYWYQQSLDQGLQFLIQYYNGEERAKGNILERFSAQQFPDLHSELNLSSLELGDSALYFCASSEGETQYFGPGTRLLVL.

This chain links TRBV25-1 with TRBJ2-5; no clear D gene. V lost 5 bases and J 4 bases, leaving 2 bases between the germline ends. Germline-derived CDR1 and CDR2 are MGHDK and SYGVNS. The CDR3 is made up of 10 amino acids. The CDR3 DNA reads as TGTGCCAGCAGTAGAGAGACCCAGTACTTC. Its translation is CASSRETQYF.

The V and J genes are TRBV29-1 and TRBJ2-7; tentatively, D is TRBD1 or TRBD2 (7 bases each). This CDR3 comprises 14 residues. Germline V lookup: CDR1 SQVTM, CDR2 ANQGSEA. The germline V and J ends were trimmed by 6 bases and 1 base, with 16 bases remaining between them. CDR3 bases: TGCAGCGTCGGCCAGCGGGACAGATCCTACGAGCAGTACTTC. This sequence encodes CSVGQRDRSYEQYF.

The V and J genes are TRBV18 and TRBJ2-2; unclear D gene. CDR1 is KGHSH and CDR2 is LQKENI in the germline V gene. The CDR3 contains 14 residues. V lost 2 bases and J lost 0, with 4 bases in between. The CDR3 loop is CASSPGSNTGELFF. The CDR3 DNA reads TGTGCCAGCTCACCAGGATCGAACACCGGGGAGCTGTTTTTT.

V and J are TRBV5-6 and TRBJ2-1; TRBD1 matches at 9 bases. The CDR3 totals 15 residues. After removal of 4 bases from V and 4 bases from J, the junction contained 6 bases not matched to a gene. Germline-derived CDR1 and CDR2 are SGHDT and YYEEEE. The CDR3 bases are TGTGCCAGCAGCATCGGGACAGGGTCGTACAATGAGCAGTTCTTC. It specifies CASSIGTGSYNEQFF.

V gene TRBV28 combines with J gene TRBJ1-6; tentatively, D is TRBD1 (6 bases). CDR1 and CDR2 from the germline V gene are MDHEN and SYDVKM. V lost 4 bases, J lost 7 bases, and 20 bases lay in between. This CDR3 contains 17 residues. The CDR3 DNA reads TGTGCCAGCAGTTCGTGGGGGGGCAAAGAGCTAAATTCACCCCTCCACTTT. It encodes CASSSWGGKELNSPLHF.

The chain joins TRBV28 to TRBJ2-5, with D perhaps being TRBD1 or TRBD2 (7 bases each). V was trimmed by 4 bases and J by 6 bases, leaving 18 bases between them. The CDR3 runs to 15 residues. Per the germline V gene, CDR1 is MDHEN and CDR2 is SYDVKM. CDR3 sequence (DNA): TGTGCCAGCAGTTGGCGTCAGGGGGGGAGCAAGACCCAGTACTTC. Protein sequence: CASSWRQGGSKTQYF.

This chain links TRBV7-8 with TRBJ1-2; D not certain. The CDR3 extends over 13 amino acids. Deletions cut 3 bases from V and 2 bases from J, with 7 bases between. The germline V gene encodes CDR1 SGHVS and CDR2 FQNEAQ. CDR3 coding DNA: TGTGCCAGCAGCTTGACAAAAAACTATGGCTACACCTTC. It codes for CASSLTKNYGYTF.

This chain uses TRBV10-3 with TRBJ1-2, with D possibly TRBD1 on 5 matching bases. The CDR3 sequence is 12 residues long. Germline loops: CDR1 ENHRY, CDR2 SYGVKD. Trimming left V 6 bases short and J 10 bases short, with 15 bases between. Here the CDR3 reads CAISPAGGSYTF. CDR3 sequence (DNA): TGTGCCATCAGCCCCGCTGGGGGGTCCTACACCTTC.